The 27 T cell receptor beta chains below were found in one sample sequenced in a study of blood T cell repertoires in COVID-19 (TCRdb year 2020). Libraries came from the immunoSEQ multiplex PCR assay. TCRdb provides this immuneACCESS table in a form limited to in-frame rearrangements. Some clones are lacking; in checked studies, under half of them reflect an unresolved V gene, and why the rest are absent is not known. The sample table shows under 300,000 clones, and 85% to 90% are seen once. The ten largest clonotypes hold 12% of the sample. The sample was peripheral blood. The receptors shown here come from a young woman with COVID-19, enrolled during active disease.

At least ten counts were recorded for this clone. The rearrangement joins TRBV9 to TRBJ2-5; 15 nucleotides agree with TRBD2. This CDR3 has 16 residues. Germline V gene sequence: CDR1 SGDLS, CDR2 YYNGEE. The J segment lost 4 bases and the V segment lost 7 bases, leaving 8 bases of the junction unmatched. The CDR3 DNA follows: TGTGCCAGCGGAGGGACTAGCGGGGGGTGGAGAGAGACCCAGTACTTC. Translated: CASGGTSGGWRETQYF.

Notes on this clone: This may come from a read error, since a much larger clone is one base off. The rearrangement links TRBV6-5 to TRBJ1-6; 10 bases are a match to TRBD1. Germline CDR1 MNHEY, CDR2 SVGAGI. After removal of 6 bases from V and 8 bases from J, the junction contained 4 bases not matched to a gene. The CDR3 length is 14 residues. CDR3 in amino acids: CASSPDRGDSPLHF. The CDR3 DNA follows: TGTGCCAGCAGCCCGGACAGGGGGGATTCACCCCTCCACTTT.

The chain combines TRBV21-1 with TRBJ2-5; the DNA was not compared with TRBD1, the D call given in the table. TRBV21-1 is a listed pseudogene. The CDR3 sequence is 17 residues long. CDR3 nucleotide sequence: TGTGCCAGCAGCAAAATTCGTAACAGGGTAGGTGCGGAGACCCAGTACTTC. Translation: CASSKIRNRVGAETQYF.

The V gene is TRBV3-1 (or the pseudogene TRBV3-2), the J gene TRBJ2-7; TRBD2 might be the D (5 bases). Trimming shortened V by 3 bases and J by 4 bases, and 13 bases separated the two germline ends. CDR3 length: 14 residues. CDR1 is LGHDT, CDR2 YNNKEL, per germline (reference sequence). The CDR3 region has the DNA TGTGCCAGCAGCCACGGGATTGGTGGGTACGAGCAGTACTTC. As protein: CASSHGIGGYEQYF.

CDR3 coding DNA: TGTGCCAGCAGCTCGGACAGCACCGGGGAGCTGTTTTTT. Amino acids: CASSSDSTGELFF. The chain combines TRBV7-2 with TRBJ2-2; D may be TRBD1 (6 bases). V was trimmed by 4 bases and J by 4 bases, leaving 7 bases between them. The CDR3 runs to 13 residues. Per the germline V gene, CDR1 is SGHTA and CDR2 is FQGNSA. Variable domain in full (rest from reference TRBV7-2 and TRBJ2-2): GAGVSQSPSNKVTEKGKDVELRCDPISGHTALYWYRQSLGQGLEFLIYFQGNSAPDKSGLPSDRFSAERTGGSVSTLTIQRTQQEDSAVYLCASSSDSTGELFFGEGSRLTVL.

This chain connects TRBV9 to TRBJ2-1, with a tentative D call TRBD2 (7 bases). CDR1 and CDR2 from the germline V gene are SGDLS and YYNGEE. The CDR3 loop spans 18 amino acids. The V and J ends lost 4 bases and 1 base respectively, with 21 bases between them. This chain's CDR3 is CASSSNPGEGGSYNEQFF. For the CDR3, the DNA is TGTGCCAGCAGCTCCAACCCTGGGGAGGGGGGGTCCTACAATGAGCAGTTCTTC.

The chain links TRBV4-1 to TRBJ1-2; D gene unclear. The CDR3 consists of 17 residues. The germline V gene encodes CDR1 MGHRA and CDR2 YSYEKL. V lost 1 base to trimming and J lost 6 bases, with 21 bases between them. The CDR3 nucleotides read TGCGCCAGCAGCCAAGCGCCTACCTTGGGGTCGGAGGATGGCTACACCTTC. Protein sequence: CASSQAPTLGSEDGYTF.

In this sample, this clone turned up once. The chain uses TRBV4-1 and TRBJ1-2; TRBD1 aligns across 9 bases. Germline-derived CDR1 and CDR2 are MGHRA and YSYEKL. CDR3 length: 14 amino acids. Trimming removed 4 bases from V and 4 bases from J; junction bases left unmatched: 4. The CDR3: CASSPSTGGYGYTF. CDR3 sequence (DNA): TGCGCCAGCAGCCCCTCGACAGGGGGCTATGGCTACACCTTC.

This clone occurred a few times. The chain carries TRBV7-9 and TRBJ2-7; 11 bases fit TRBD2. Germline loops: CDR1 SEHNR, CDR2 FQNEAQ (reference sequence). J lost 0 bases, V lost 4 bases, and 14 bases had no gene match. The CDR3 runs 19 residues. The CDR3 DNA reads TGTGCCAGCAGCTCCTTAGGGGCTAGCGGGGGGTTAAGCTCCTACGAGCAGTACTTC. Protein product: CASSSLGASGGLSSYEQYF.

J is TRBJ2-3 and V is TRBV19, with TRBD2 matching over 8 bases. The CDR3 sequence is 15 residues long. Looked up from germline, CDR1 is LNHDA and CDR2 is SQIVND (reference sequence). J was trimmed by 1 base and V by 7 bases; bases with no gene match: 7. The CDR3 loop is CASTPGGHGTDTQYF. The CDR3 DNA reads TGTGCCAGTACACCGGGGGGGCACGGCACAGATACGCAGTATTTT.

This rearrangement joins TRBV12-3 or TRBV12-4 to TRBJ2-3; the D gene is possibly TRBD1 (5 bases). The CDR3 covers 12 residues. The V and J ends lost 10 bases and 1 base respectively, with 9 bases between them. CDR3 sequence (DNA): TGTGCCAATCCAGGGCGCACAGATACGCAGTATTTT. Its translation is CANPGRTDTQYF.

J is TRBJ2-5 and V is TRBV19, with 7 bases that match TRBD2. The CDR3 contains 13 residues. V lost 4 bases and J lost 5; bases outside the gene matches: 4. The germline gives CDR1 LNHDA, CDR2 SQIVND (reference sequence). CDR3: CASSNQGGETQYF. The CDR3 DNA reads TGTGCCAGTAGTAACCAGGGAGGGGAGACCCAGTACTTC.

This CDR3 reads CASRGWVGMNTEAFF. As DNA, the CDR3 is TGTGCCAGTAGGGGCTGGGTTGGAATGAACACTGAAGCTTTCTTT. The gene calls are TRBV19 and TRBJ1-1; D is undetermined. Per germline, CDR1 LNHDA and CDR2 SQIVND (reference sequence). This CDR3 is built from 15 residues. V lost 6 bases and J 0 bases, leaving 14 bases between the germline ends.

This chain links TRBV19 with TRBJ2-3, with a weak D call TRBD2 (5 bases). Trimming removed 7 bases from V and 2 bases from J, with 10 bases in between. Looked up from germline, CDR1 is LNHDA and CDR2 is SQIVND (reference sequence). CDR3 length: 13 residues. The chain's CDR3 is CASMDWSTDTQYF. As DNA, the CDR3 is TGTGCCAGTATGGACTGGTCCACAGATACGCAGTATTTT. The variable domain in full, with the rest retrieved from reference TRBV19 and TRBJ2-3, is DGGITQSPKYLFRKEGQNVTLSCEQNLNHDAMYWYRQDPGQGLRLIYYSQIVNDFQKGDIAEGYSVSREKKESFPLTVTSAQKNPTAFYLCASMDWSTDTQYFGPGTRLTVL.

The chain is built from TRBV11-2 and TRBJ2-1, with D perhaps matching TRBD1 (7 bases). CDR1 is SGHAT and CDR2 is FQNNGV in the germline V gene. The CDR3 is made up of 12 amino acids. Trimming took 5 bases from V and 8 from J, leaving 10 bases between them. The CDR3 loop is CASSIRGDEQFF. CDR3 nucleotides: TGTGCCAGCAGCATCAGGGGGGATGAGCAGTTCTTC. Full variable domain (rest looked up from reference TRBV11-2 and TRBJ2-1): EAGVAQSPRYKIIEKRQSVAFWCNPISGHATLYWYQQILGQGPKLLIQFQNNGVVDDSQLPKDRFSAERLKGVDSTLKIQPAKLEDSAVYLCASSIRGDEQFFGPGTRLTVL.

The V and J genes are TRBV27 and TRBJ2-2, with D uncertain. The germline V and J ends were trimmed by 5 bases and 1 base, with 11 bases remaining between them. CDR1 is MNHEY, CDR2 SMNVEV, per germline (reference sequence). This CDR3 has 15 residues. The CDR3 loop reads CASSPLLVNTGELFF. As DNA, the CDR3 is TGTGCCAGCAGTCCCCTATTAGTGAACACCGGGGAGCTGTTTTTT.

The chain carries TRBV28 and TRBJ1-2; 9 bases fit TRBD1. The CDR3 spans 15 residues. V gave up 6 bases and J gave up 4 bases; unmatched junction bases: 9. From germline, CDR1 is MDHEN and CDR2 SYDVKM. CDR3 bases: TGTGCCAGCAGCCCATGGGACAGGGATGGCTATGGCTACACCTTC. Protein sequence: CASSPWDRDGYGYTF.

The CDR3 is CASSRQDATNEKLFF. The CDR3, as DNA: TGCGCCAGCAGCCGACAGGATGCAACTAATGAAAAACTGTTTTTT. The V call is TRBV5-1, the J call TRBJ1-4; D possibly corresponds to TRBD1 (6 bases). Looked up from germline, CDR1 is SGHRS and CDR2 is YFSETQ. Between the trimmed V and J ends, which lost 4 bases and 0 bases, there was a span of 10 bases. The CDR3 totals 15 residues.

This chain's CDR3 is CASSQDGEAEQFF. The DNA for the CDR3 is TGCGCCAGCAGCCAAGATGGTGAAGCTGAGCAGTTCTTC. The rearrangement joins TRBV4-1 to TRBJ2-1, with D uncertain. The CDR3 runs to 13 residues. Per the germline V gene, CDR1 is MGHRA and CDR2 is YSYEKL. The V gene lost 0 bases and the J gene lost 9 bases, with 9 bases spanning the gap.

The chain joins TRBV19 to TRBJ1-1; 9 bases are shared with TRBD1. After removal of 7 bases from V and 2 bases from J, the junction contained 8 bases not matched to a gene. Per the germline V gene, CDR1 is LNHDA and CDR2 is SQIVND (reference sequence). This CDR3 comprises 15 residues. The DNA for the CDR3 is TGTGCCAGTAAGTATGGAACAGGGGGCAACACTGAAGCTTTCTTT. Its protein is CASKYGTGGNTEAFF.

The chain links TRBV6-2 or TRBV6-3 to TRBJ2-7, with 7 bases fitting TRBD1. V trimming: 6 bases; J trimming: 4 bases; junction bases outside the gene matches: 12. This CDR3 has 15 residues. Germline values: CDR1 MNHEY, CDR2 SVGEGT. CDR3 nucleotides: TGTGCCAGCAGACCTTTTCCGGGACAGCAATACGAGCAGTACTTC. This translates into CASRPFPGQQYEQYF.

The chain uses TRBV24-1 and TRBJ2-5, with a tentative D call TRBD1 (6 bases). This CDR3 is 14 amino acids long. The V end lost 9 bases, the J end lost 1 base, and 14 bases lay between the germline ends. Germline CDR1 and CDR2: KGHDR and SFDVKD. The CDR3 DNA follows: TGTGCCACCCAGGGGCCGCCTCCCCAAGAGACCCAGTACTTC. Its protein product is CATQGPPPQETQYF.

This rearrangement joins TRBV7-8 to TRBJ2-5; 8 positions agree with TRBD1. CDR1 and CDR2 from the germline V gene are SGHVS and FQNEAQ. This CDR3 is built from 14 residues. V dropped 5 bases and J dropped 5; count of bases not matched to a gene: 7. The DNA for the CDR3 is TGTGCCAGCAGCCCTAGGACAGGGTGGGAGACCCAGTACTTC. Protein: CASSPRTGWETQYF.

J is TRBJ1-2 and V is TRBV5-1, with a possible D match to TRBD1 (5 bases). Looked up from germline, CDR1 is SGHRS and CDR2 is YFSETQ. Trimming stripped 7 bases from V and 2 bases from J, with 12 bases between. The CDR3 is made up of 13 amino acids. The CDR3 spells CASRGVMNYGYTF. The CDR3 DNA is TGCGCCAGCCGGGGGGTAATGAACTATGGCTACACCTTC. The variable domain in full, with the rest retrieved from reference TRBV5-1 and TRBJ1-2, is KAGVTQTPRYLIKTRGQQVTLSCSPISGHRSVSWYQQTPGQGLQFLFEYFSETQRNKGNFPGRFSGRQFSNSRSEMNVSTLELGDSALYLCASRGVMNYGYTFGSGTRLTVV.

This clone showed up just once. The chain carries TRBV6-5 and TRBJ2-1, with D maybe TRBD1 (5 bases). Per the germline V gene, CDR1 is MNHEY and CDR2 is SVGAGI. This CDR3 has 13 amino acids. V was pared by 6 bases and J by 6 bases, with 12 bases between. Written as DNA, the CDR3 is TGTGCCAGCAGCGCCCGACAGCCCAATGAGCAGTTCTTC. Its translation is CASSARQPNEQFF.

The chain recombines TRBV19 with TRBJ2-1, with TRBD2 matching over 10 bases. The germline gives CDR1 LNHDA, CDR2 SQIVND (reference sequence). This CDR3 has 15 amino acids. J gave up 6 bases and V 2 bases, and 4 bases lay outside the gene matches. The CDR3: CASSILAGAANEQFF. Here the CDR3 DNA reads TGTGCCAGTAGTATACTAGCGGGGGCGGCCAATGAGCAGTTCTTC.

The V and J genes are TRBV15 and TRBJ2-7; 7 bases agree with TRBD2. The V segment lost 0 bases and the J segment 4 bases; nucleotides outside the gene matches: 9. There are 16 residues in the CDR3. The V gene's germline CDR1 is LNHNV and CDR2 YYDKDF (reference sequence). The CDR3 DNA reads TGTGCCACCAGCAGAGATGGGAGGGTAGCGGGTTACGAGCAGTACTTC. Translation: CATSRDGRVAGYEQYF. Full variable domain (rest looked up from reference TRBV15 and TRBJ2-7): DAMVIQNPRYQVTQFGKPVTLSCSQTLNHNVMYWYQQKSSQAPKLLFHYYDKDFNNEADTPDNFQSRRPNTSFCFLDIRSPGLGDTAMYLCATSRDGRVAGYEQYFGPGTRLTVT.